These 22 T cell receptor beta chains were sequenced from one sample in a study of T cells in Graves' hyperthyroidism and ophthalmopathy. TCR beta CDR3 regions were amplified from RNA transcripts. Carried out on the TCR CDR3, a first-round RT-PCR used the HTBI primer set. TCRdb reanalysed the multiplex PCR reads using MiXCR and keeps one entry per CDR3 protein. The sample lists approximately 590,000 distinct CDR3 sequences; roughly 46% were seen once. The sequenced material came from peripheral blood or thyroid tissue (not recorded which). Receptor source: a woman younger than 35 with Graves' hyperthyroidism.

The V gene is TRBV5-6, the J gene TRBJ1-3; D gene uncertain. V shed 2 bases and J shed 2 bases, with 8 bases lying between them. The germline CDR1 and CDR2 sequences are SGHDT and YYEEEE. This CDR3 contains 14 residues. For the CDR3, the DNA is TGTGCCAGCAGCTTCCCCAGGACTGGAAACACCATATATTTT. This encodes CASSFPRTGNTIYF.

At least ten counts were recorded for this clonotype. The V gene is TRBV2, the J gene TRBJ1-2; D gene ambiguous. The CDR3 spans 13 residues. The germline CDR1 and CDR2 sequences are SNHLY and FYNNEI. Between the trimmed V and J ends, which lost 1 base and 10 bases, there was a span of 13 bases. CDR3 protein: CASSEGNRVDYTF. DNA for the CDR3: TGTGCCAGCAGTGAAGGAAATAGGGTAGACTACACCTTC.

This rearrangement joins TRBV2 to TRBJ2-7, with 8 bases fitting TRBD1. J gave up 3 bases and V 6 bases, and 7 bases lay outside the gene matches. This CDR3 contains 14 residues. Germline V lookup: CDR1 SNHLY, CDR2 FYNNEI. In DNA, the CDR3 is TGTGCCAGCAGCCACCGGACAGGGAGCTACGAGCAGTACTTC. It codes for CASSHRTGSYEQYF.

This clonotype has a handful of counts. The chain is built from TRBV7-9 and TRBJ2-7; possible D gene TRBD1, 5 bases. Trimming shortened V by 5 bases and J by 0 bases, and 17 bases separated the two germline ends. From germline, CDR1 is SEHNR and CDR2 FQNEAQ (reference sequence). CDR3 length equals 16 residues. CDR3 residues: CASSQLTEVSSYEQYF. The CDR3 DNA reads TGTGCCAGCAGCCAATTGACAGAGGTAAGCTCCTACGAGCAGTACTTC.

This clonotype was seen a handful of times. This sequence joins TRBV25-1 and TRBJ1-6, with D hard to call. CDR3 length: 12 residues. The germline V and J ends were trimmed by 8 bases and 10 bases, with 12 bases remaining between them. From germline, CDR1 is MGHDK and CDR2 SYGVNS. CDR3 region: CASLTKDSPLHF. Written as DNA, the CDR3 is TGTGCCAGCCTAACAAAGGACTCACCCCTCCACTTT.

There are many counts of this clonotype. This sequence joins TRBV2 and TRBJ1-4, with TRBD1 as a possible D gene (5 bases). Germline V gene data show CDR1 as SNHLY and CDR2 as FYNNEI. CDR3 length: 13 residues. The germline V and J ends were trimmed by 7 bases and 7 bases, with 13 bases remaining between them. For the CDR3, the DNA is TGTGCCAGCAAGGGACCTGGGCGTGAAAAACTGTTTTTT. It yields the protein CASKGPGREKLFF. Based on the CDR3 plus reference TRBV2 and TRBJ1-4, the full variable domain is EPEVTQTPSHQVTQMGQEVILRCVPISNHLYFYWYRQILGQKVEFLVSFYNNEISEKSEIFDDQFSVERPDGSNFTLKIRSTKLEDSAMYFCASKGPGREKLFFGSGTQLSVL.

The CDR3 DNA reads as TGTGCCAGCAGCGGGGGTACAGGGGGCGTCTACGAGCAGTACTTC. Its protein is CASSGGTGGVYEQYF. The chain couples TRBV7-2 to TRBJ2-7; TRBD1 agrees at 9 bases. Germline assignment: CDR1 SGHTA and CDR2 FQGNSA. The CDR3 runs to 15 residues. J lost 3 bases, V lost 5 bases, and 8 bases had no gene match.

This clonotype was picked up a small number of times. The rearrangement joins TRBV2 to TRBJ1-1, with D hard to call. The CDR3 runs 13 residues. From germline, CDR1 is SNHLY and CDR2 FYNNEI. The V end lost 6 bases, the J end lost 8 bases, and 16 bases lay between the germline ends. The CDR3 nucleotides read TGTGCCAGCAGCCACGAGGTCGGGTGGGAAGCTTTCTTT. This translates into CASSHEVGWEAFF. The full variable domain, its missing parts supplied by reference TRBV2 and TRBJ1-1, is EPEVTQTPSHQVTQMGQEVILRCVPISNHLYFYWYRQILGQKVEFLVSFYNNEISEKSEIFDDQFSVERPDGSNFTLKIRSTKLEDSAMYFCASSHEVGWEAFFGQGTRLTVV.

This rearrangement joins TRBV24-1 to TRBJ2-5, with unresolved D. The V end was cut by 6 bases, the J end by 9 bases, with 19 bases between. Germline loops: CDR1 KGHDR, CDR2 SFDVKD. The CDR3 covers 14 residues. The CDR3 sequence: CATSTDLSNQPQYF. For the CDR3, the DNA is TGTGCCACCAGTACAGATCTTAGCAATCAGCCCCAGTACTTC.

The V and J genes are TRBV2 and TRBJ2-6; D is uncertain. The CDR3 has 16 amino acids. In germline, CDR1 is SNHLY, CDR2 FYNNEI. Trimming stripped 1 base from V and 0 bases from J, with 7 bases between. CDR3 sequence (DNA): TGTGCCAGCAGTGAAGGCTTACGCTCTGGGGCCAACGTCCTGACTTTC. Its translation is CASSEGLRSGANVLTF.

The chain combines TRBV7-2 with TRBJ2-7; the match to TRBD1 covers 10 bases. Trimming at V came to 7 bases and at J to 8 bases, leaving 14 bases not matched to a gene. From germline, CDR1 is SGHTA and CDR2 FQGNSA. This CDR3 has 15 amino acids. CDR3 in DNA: TGTGCCAGCACCGAAAAAGCCGTGACAGGGGGCAAGCAGTACTTC. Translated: CASTEKAVTGGKQYF.

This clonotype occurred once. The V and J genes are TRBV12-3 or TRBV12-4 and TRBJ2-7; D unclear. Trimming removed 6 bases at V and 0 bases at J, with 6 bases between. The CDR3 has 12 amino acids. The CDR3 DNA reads TGTGCCAGCAGCCGTCTCTCCTACGAGCAGTACGTC. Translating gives CASSRLSYEQYV.

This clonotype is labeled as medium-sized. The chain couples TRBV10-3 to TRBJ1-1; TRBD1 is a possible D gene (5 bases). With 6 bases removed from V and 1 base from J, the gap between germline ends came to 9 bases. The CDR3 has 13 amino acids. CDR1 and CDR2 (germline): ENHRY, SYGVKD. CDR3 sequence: CAISLQANTEAFF. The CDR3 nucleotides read TGTGCCATCAGCCTACAGGCGAACACTGAAGCTTTCTTT.

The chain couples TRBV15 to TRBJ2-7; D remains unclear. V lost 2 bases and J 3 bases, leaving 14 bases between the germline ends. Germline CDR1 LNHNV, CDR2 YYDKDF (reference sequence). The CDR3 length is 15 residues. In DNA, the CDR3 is TGTGCCACCAGCAGATCCCGGACCCCCTTCTACGAGCAGTACTTC. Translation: CATSRSRTPFYEQYF.

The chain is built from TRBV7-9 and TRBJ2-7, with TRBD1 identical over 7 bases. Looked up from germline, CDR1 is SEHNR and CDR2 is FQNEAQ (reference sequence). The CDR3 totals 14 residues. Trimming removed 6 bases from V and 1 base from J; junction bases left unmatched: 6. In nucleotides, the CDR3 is TGTGCCAGCAGTTCCCGGGACAGATCCTACGAGCAGTACTTC. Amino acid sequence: CASSSRDRSYEQYF.

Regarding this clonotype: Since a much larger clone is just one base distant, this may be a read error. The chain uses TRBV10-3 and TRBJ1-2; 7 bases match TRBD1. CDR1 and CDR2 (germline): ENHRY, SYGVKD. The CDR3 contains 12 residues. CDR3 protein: CAISSTGYGYIF. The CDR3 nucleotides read TGTGCCATCAGCTCGACAGGGTATGGCTACATCTTC.

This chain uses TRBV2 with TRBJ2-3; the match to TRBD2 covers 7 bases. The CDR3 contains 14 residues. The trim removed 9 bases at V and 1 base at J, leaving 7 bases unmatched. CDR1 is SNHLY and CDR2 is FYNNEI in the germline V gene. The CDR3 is CARLADTRTDTQYF. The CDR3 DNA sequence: TGTGCCAGGCTAGCGGACACACGCACAGATACGCAGTATTTT.

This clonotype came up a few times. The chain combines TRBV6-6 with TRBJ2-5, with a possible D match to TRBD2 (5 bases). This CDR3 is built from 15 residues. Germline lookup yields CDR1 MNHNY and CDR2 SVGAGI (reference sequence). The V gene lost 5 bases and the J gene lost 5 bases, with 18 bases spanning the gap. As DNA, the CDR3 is TGTGCCAGCAGTGCCCTCAGCGGAGGTGTCGAGACCCAGTACTTC. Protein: CASSALSGGVETQYF.

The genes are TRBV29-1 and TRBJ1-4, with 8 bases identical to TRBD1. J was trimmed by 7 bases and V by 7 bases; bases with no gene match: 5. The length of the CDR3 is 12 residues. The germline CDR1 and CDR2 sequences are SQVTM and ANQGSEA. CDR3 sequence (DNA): TGCAGCGGCGGACAGGGATCTGAAAAACTGTTTTTT. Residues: CSGGQGSEKLFF.

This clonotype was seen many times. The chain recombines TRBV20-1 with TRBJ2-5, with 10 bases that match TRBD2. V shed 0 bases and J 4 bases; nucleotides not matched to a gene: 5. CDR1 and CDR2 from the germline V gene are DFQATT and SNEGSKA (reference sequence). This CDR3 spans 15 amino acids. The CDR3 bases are TGCAGTGCTAGAGATGCTAGCGGGAGTGGAGAGACCCAGTACTTC. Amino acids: CSARDASGSGETQYF.

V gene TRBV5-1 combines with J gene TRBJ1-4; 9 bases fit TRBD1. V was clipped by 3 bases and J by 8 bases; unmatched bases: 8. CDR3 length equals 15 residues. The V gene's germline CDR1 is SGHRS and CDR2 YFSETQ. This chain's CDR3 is CASSSGTGPGEKLFF. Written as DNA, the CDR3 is TGCGCCAGCAGCTCCGGGACAGGGCCGGGGGAAAAACTGTTTTTT.

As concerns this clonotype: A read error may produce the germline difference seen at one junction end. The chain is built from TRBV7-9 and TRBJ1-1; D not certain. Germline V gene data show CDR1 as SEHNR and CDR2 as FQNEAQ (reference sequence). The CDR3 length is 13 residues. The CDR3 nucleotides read TGTGCCGGCAGCTTAGCGGGGTGGGTTGGAGCTTTCTTT. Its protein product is CAGSLAGWVGAFF.